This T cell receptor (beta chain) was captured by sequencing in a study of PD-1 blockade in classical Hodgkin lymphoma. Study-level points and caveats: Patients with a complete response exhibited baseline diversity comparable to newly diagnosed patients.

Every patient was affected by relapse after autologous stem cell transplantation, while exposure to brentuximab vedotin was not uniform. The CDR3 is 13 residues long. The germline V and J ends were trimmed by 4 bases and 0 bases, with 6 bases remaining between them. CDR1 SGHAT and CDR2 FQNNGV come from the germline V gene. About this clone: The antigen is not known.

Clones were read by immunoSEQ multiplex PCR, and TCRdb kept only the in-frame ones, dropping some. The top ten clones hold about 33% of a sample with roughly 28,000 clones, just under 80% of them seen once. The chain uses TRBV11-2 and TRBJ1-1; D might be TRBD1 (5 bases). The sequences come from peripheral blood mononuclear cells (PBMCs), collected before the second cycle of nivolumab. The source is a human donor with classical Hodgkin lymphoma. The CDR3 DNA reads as TGTGCCAGCAGCTCGACAGTGAACACTGAAGCTTTCTTT. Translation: CASSSTVNTEAFF.